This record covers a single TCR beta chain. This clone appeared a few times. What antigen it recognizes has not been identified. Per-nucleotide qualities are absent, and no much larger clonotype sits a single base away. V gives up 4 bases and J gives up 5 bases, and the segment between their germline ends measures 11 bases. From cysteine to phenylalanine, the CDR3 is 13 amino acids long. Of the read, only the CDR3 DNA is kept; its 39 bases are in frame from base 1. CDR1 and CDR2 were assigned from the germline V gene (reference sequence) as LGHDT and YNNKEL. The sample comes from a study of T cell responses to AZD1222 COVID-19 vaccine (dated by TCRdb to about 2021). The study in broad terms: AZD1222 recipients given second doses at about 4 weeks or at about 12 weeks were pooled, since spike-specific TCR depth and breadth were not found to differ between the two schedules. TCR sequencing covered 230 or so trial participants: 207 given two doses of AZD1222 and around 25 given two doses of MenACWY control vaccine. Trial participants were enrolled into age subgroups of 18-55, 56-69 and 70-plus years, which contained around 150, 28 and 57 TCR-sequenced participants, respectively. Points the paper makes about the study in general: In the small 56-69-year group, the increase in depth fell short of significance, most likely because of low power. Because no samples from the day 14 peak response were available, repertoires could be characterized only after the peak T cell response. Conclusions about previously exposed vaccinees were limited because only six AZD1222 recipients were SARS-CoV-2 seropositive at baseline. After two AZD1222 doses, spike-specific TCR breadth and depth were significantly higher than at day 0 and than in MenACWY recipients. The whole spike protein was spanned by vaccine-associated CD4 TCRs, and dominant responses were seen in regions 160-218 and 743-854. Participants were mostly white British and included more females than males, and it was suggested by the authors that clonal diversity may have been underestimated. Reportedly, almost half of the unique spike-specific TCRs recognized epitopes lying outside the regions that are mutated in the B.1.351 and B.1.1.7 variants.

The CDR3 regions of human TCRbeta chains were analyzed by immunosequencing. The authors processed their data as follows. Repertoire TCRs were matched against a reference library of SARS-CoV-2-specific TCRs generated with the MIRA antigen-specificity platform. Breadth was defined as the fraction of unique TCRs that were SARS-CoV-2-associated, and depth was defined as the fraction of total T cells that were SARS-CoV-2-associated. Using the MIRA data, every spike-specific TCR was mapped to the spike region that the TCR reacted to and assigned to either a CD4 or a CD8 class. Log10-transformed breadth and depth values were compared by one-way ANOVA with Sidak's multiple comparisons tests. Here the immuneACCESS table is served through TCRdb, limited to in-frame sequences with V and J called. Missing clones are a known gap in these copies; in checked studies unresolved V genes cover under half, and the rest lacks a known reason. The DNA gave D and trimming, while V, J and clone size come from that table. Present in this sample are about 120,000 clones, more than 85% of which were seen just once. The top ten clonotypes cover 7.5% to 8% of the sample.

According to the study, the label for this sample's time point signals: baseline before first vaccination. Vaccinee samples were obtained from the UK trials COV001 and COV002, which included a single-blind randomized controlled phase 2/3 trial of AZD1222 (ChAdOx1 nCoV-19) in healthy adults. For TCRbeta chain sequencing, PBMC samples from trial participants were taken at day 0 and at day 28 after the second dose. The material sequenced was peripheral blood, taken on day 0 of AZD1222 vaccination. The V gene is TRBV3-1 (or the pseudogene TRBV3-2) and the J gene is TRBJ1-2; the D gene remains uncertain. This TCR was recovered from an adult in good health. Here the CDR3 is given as CASSPRRRYGYTF. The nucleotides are TGTGCCAGCAGCCCCAGGAGGCGATATGGCTACACCTTC.